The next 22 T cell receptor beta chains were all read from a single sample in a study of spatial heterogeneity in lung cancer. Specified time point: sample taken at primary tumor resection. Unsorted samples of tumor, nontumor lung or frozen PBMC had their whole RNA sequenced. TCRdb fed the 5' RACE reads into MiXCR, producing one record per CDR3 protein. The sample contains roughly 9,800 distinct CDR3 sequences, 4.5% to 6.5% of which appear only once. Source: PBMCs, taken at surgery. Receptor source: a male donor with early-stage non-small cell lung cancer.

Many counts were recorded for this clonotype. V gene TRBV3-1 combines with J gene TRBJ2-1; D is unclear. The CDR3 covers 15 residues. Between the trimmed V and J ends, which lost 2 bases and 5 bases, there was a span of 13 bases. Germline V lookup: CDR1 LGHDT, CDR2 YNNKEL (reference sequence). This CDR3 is CASSQKGTLNNEQFF. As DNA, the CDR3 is TGTGCCAGCAGCCAAAAAGGAACCCTTAACAATGAGCAGTTCTTC.

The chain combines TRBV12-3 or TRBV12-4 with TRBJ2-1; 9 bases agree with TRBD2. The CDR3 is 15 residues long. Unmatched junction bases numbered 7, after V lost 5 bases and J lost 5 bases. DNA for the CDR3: TGTGCCAGCAGTACCTGGACTAGCGCCGACAATGAGCAGTTCTTC. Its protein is CASSTWTSADNEQFF.

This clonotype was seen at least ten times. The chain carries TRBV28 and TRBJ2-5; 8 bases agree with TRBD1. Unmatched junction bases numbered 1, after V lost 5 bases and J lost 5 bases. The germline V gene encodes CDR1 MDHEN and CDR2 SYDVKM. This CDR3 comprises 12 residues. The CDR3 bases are TGTGCCAGCAGTACAGGGGGGGAGACCCAGTACTTC. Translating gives CASSTGGETQYF.

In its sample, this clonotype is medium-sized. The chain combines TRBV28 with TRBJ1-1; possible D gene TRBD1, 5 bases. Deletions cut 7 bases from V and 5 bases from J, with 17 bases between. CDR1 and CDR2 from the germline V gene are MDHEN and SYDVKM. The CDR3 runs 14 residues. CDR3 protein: CASTSGGGSTEAFF. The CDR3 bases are TGTGCCAGCACCTCCGGCGGGGGATCAACTGAAGCTTTCTTT.

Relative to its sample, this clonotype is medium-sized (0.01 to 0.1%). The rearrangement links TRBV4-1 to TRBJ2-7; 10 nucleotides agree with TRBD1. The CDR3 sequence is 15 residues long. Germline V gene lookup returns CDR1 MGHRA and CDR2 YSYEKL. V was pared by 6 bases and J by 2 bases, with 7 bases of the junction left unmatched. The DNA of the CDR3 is TGCGCCAGCAGTTATAGGACAGGGGGAACCTACGAGCAGTACTTC. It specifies CASSYRTGGTYEQYF.

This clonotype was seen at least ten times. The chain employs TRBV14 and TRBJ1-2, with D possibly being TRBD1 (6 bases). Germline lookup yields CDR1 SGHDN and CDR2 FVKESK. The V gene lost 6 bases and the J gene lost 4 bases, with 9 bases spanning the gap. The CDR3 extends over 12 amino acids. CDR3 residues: CASSWDTYGYTF. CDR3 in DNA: TGTGCCAGCAGTTGGGACACCTATGGCTACACCTTC.

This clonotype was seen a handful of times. The CDR3, as DNA: TGTGCCAGCAGCTTAAACCGGCTCGATACGCAGTATTTT. It specifies CASSLNRLDTQYF. This sequence joins TRBV7-2 and TRBJ2-3; D gene ambiguous. The ends were cut back, 2 bases at V and 6 bases at J, with 9 bases in the middle. This CDR3 has 13 residues. CDR1 and CDR2 from the germline V gene are SGHTA and FQGNSA.

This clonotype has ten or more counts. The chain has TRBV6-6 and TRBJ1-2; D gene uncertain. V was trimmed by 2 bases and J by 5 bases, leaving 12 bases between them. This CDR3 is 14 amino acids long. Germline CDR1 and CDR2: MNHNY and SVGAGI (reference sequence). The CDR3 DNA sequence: TGTGCCAGCAGTTACCAGACCGATCGGTATGGCTACACCTTC. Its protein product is CASSYQTDRYGYTF.

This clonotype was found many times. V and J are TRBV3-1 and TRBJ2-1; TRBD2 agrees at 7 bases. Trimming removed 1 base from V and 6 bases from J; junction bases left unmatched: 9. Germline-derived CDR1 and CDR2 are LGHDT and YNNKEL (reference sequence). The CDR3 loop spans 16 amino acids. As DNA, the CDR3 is TGTGCCAGCAGCCAAGCCGGGACTATAATCACCAATGAGCAGTTCTTC. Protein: CASSQAGTIITNEQFF.

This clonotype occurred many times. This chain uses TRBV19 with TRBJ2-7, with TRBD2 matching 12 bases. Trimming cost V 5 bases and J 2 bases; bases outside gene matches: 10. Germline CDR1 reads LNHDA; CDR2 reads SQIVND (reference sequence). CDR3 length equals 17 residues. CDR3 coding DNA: TGTGCCAGTAGTTTCCGACTAGCGGGAGAGGGGGCCTACGAGCAGTACTTC. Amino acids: CASSFRLAGEGAYEQYF.

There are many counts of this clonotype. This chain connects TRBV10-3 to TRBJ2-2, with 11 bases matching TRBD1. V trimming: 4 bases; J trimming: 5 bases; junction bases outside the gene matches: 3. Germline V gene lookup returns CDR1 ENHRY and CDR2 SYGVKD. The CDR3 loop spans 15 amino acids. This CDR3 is CAISGGTGGTGELFF. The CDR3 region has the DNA TGTGCCATCAGTGGAGGGACAGGGGGGACCGGGGAGCTGTTTTTT.

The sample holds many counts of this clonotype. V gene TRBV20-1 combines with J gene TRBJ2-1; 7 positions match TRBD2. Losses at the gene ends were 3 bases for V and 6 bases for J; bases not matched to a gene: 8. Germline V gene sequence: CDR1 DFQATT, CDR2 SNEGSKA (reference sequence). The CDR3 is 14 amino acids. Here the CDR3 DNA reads TGCAGTGCTAGCGGGAGGAGGAATAGCAATGAGCAGTTCTTC. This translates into CSASGRRNSNEQFF.

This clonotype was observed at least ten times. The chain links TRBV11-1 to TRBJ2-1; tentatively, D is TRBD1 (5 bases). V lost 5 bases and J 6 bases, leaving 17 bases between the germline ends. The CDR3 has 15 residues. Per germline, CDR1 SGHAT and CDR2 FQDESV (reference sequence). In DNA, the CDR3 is TGTGCCAGCAGCCTCCCTCAGGGTTTTCCCAATGAGCAGTTCTTC. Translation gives CASSLPQGFPNEQFF. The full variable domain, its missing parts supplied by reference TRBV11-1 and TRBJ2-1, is EAEVAQSPRYKITEKSQAVAFWCDPISGHATLYWYRQILGQGPELLVQFQDESVVDDSQLPKDRFSAERLKGVDSTLKIQPAELGDSAMYLCASSLPQGFPNEQFFGPGTRLTVL.

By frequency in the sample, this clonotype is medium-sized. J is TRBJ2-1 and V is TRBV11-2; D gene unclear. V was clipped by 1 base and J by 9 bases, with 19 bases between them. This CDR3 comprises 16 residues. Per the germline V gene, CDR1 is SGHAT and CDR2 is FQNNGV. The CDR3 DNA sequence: TGTGCCAGCAGCTTAGGGACCGCCTCGTTTTTGGCTGAGCAGTTCTTC. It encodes CASSLGTASFLAEQFF.

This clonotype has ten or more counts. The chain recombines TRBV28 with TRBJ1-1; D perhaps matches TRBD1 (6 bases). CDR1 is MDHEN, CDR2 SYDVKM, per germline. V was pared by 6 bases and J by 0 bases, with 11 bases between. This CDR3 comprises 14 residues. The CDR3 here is CASRPGALNTEAFF. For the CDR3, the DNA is TGTGCCAGCAGGCCAGGGGCCCTGAACACTGAAGCTTTCTTT.

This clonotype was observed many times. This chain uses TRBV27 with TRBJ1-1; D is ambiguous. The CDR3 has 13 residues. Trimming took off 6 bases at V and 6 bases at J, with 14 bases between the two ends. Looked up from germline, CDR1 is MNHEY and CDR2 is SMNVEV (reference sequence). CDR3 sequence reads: CASRNSASPEAFF. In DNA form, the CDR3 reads TGTGCCAGCAGGAATTCCGCGTCGCCTGAAGCTTTCTTT.

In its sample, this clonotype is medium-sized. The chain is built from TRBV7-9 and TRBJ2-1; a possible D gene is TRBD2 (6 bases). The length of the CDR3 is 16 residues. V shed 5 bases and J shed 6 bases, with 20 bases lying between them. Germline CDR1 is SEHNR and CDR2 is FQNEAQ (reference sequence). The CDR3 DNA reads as TGTGCCAGCAGCACCCGGGACTCCCTGGTGGGCAATGAGCAGTTCTTC. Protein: CASSTRDSLVGNEQFF.

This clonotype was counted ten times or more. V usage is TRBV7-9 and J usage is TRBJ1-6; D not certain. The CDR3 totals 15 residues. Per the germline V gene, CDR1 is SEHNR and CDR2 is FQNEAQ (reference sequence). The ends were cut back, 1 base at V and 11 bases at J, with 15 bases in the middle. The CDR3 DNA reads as TGTGCCAGCAGCTTAGTACACCGAGATCGGACACCCCTCCACTTT. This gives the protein CASSLVHRDRTPLHF.

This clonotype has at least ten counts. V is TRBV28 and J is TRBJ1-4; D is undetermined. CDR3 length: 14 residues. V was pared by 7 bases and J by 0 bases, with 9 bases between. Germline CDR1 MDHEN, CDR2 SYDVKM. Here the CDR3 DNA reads TGTGCCAGCATTTCCACCTCAACTAATGAAAAACTGTTTTTT. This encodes CASISTSTNEKLFF. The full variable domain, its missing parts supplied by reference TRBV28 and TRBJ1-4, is DVKVTQSSRYLVKRTGEKVFLECVQDMDHENMFWYRQDPGLGLRLIYFSYDVKMKEKGDIPEGYSVSREKKERFSLILESASTNQTSMYLCASISTSTNEKLFFGSGTQLSVL.

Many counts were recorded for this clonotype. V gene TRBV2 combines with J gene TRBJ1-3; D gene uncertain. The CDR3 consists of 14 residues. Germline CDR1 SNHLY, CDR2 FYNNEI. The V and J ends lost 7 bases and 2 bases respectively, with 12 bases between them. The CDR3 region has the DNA TGTGCCAGCATCGGGGTAGGTGCTGGAAACACCATATATTTT. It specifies CASIGVGAGNTIYF.

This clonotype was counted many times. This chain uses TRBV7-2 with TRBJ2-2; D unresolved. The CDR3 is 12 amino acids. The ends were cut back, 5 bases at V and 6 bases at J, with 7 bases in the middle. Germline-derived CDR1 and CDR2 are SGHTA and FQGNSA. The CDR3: CASSKFSGELFF. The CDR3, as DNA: TGTGCCAGCAGCAAGTTCTCCGGGGAGCTGTTTTTT. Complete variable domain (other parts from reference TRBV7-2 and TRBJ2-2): GAGVSQSPSNKVTEKGKDVELRCDPISGHTALYWYRQSLGQGLEFLIYFQGNSAPDKSGLPSDRFSAERTGGSVSTLTIQRTQQEDSAVYLCASSKFSGELFFGEGSRLTVL.

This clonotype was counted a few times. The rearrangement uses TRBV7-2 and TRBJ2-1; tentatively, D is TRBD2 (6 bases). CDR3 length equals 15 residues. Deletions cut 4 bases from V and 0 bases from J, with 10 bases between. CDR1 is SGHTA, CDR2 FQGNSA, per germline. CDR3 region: CASSSRGNSYNEQFF. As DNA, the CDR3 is TGTGCCAGCAGCTCTCGGGGGAACTCCTACAATGAGCAGTTCTTC. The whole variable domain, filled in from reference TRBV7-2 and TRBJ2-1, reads GAGVSQSPSNKVTEKGKDVELRCDPISGHTALYWYRQSLGQGLEFLIYFQGNSAPDKSGLPSDRFSAERTGGSVSTLTIQRTQQEDSAVYLCASSSRGNSYNEQFFGPGTRLTVL.